Below, 22 T cell receptor beta chains from the same sample are listed, as sequenced in a study of cytomegalovirus exposure and HLA in healthy donors. The PCR employed 60 Vbeta primers together with 13 Jbeta primers. Data came from immunoSEQ multiplex PCR; TCRdb stores just in-frame clones and leaves some out. The sample yields under 100,000 clones, less than 65% seen once. Sequenced material: PBMCs. These receptors came from a woman in her twenties or thirties in good health and CMV-seropositive.

V and J are TRBV30 and TRBJ1-2, with a weak D call TRBD1 (6 bases). The germline V gene encodes CDR1 GTSNPN and CDR2 SVGIG (reference sequence). CDR3 length equals 13 residues. The ends were cut back, 5 bases at V and 6 bases at J, with 16 bases in the middle. The CDR3 protein is CAWAAGAGDGYTF. In DNA form, the CDR3 reads TGTGCCTGGGCCGCCGGGGCAGGGGATGGCTACACCTTC.

This sequence joins TRBV7-9 and TRBJ2-7; 11 positions match TRBD2. With V trimmed by 6 bases and J by 0 bases, 4 bases remained unmatched. Germline V gene sequence: CDR1 SEHNR, CDR2 FQNEAQ (reference sequence). CDR3 length equals 15 residues. This chain's CDR3 is CASSSGTSGSYEQYF. The CDR3, as DNA: TGTGCCAGCAGTTCCGGGACTAGCGGCTCCTACGAGCAGTACTTC.

The chain recombines TRBV6-1 with TRBJ1-1; D possibly corresponds to TRBD1 (5 bases). The CDR3 covers 14 residues. V dropped 6 bases and J dropped 7 bases, with 18 bases sitting between them. Germline values: CDR1 MNHNS, CDR2 SASEGT. The CDR3 sequence is CASSPNVGRDEAFF. CDR3 nucleotide sequence: TGTGCCAGCAGCCCCAACGTCGGCAGGGATGAAGCTTTCTTT.

The table lists this clone with a few counts. The sample has other DNA sequences that encode this CDR3 too. The rearrangement uses TRBV5-1 and TRBJ2-2; no definite D call. Deletions cut 0 bases from V and 6 bases from J, with 9 bases between. This CDR3 comprises 14 residues. Germline V CDR1 and CDR2: SGHRS, YFSETQ. DNA of the CDR3: TGCGCCAGCAGCTTGGCCGTTGGCCCCGGGGAGCTGTTTTTT. Translating gives CASSLAVGPGELFF.

The V call is TRBV7-2, the J call TRBJ1-4, with D possibly matching TRBD1 (5 bases). The V gene's germline CDR1 is SGHTA and CDR2 FQGNSA. CDR3 size: 14 residues. Trimming pared 8 bases from V and 12 bases from J, leaving 22 bases between. The CDR3 sequence: CASRPAGGKMELFF. CDR3 DNA: TGTGCCAGCCGCCCAGCCGGGGGGAAAATGGAACTGTTTTTT.

The chain uses TRBV6-1 and TRBJ1-2, with a tentative D call TRBD1 (6 bases). The length of the CDR3 is 13 residues. Trimming removed 6 bases at V and 5 bases at J, with 13 bases between. Germline values: CDR1 MNHNS, CDR2 SASEGT. CDR3 sequence reads: CASRAAGEYGYTF. CDR3 nucleotides: TGTGCCAGCAGAGCGGCAGGGGAATATGGCTACACCTTC.

V usage is TRBV6-6 and J usage is TRBJ2-7; 12 bases align to TRBD1. The CDR3 is 15 amino acids. The V segment lost 2 bases and the J segment 6 bases; nucleotides outside the gene matches: 5. In germline, CDR1 is MNHNY, CDR2 SVGAGI (reference sequence). CDR3 nucleotide sequence: TGTGCCAGCAGTTACCGGGGACAGGGGGCTCCCGAGCAGTACTTC. Residues: CASSYRGQGAPEQYF.

The CDR3 DNA follows: TGTGCCAGCTCACCCTCCCAAATGAGGGAGCAGGCTTTCTTT. Its translation is CASSPSQMREQAFF. The chain is built from TRBV18 and TRBJ1-1; D remains unclear. The CDR3 is 14 residues long. Germline CDR1 reads KGHSH; CDR2 reads LQKENI. The V end lost 3 bases, the J end lost 11 bases, and 19 bases lay between the germline ends.

This clone occurred a few times. This chain connects TRBV7-9 to TRBJ1-6, with 8 positions matching TRBD1. This CDR3 region has 16 residues. V lost 2 bases and J lost 5; bases outside the gene matches: 5. CDR1 and CDR2 from the germline V gene are SEHNR and FQNEAQ (reference sequence). The CDR3 spells CASSLFGQGDNSPLHF. In DNA form, the CDR3 reads TGTGCCAGCAGCTTATTCGGACAGGGCGATAATTCACCCCTCCACTTT.

The sample holds a few counts of this clone. The chain joins TRBV19 to TRBJ2-1; D ambiguous. V lost 5 bases to trimming and J lost 0 bases, with 11 bases between them. The CDR3 extends over 15 amino acids. Germline V lookup: CDR1 LNHDA, CDR2 SQIVND (reference sequence). The CDR3 nucleotides are TGTGCCAGTAGTCCAGGAACAAGCTCCTACAATGAGCAGTTCTTC. Translated, it gives CASSPGTSSYNEQFF.

J is TRBJ1-6 and V is TRBV6-4, with TRBD1 as a possible D gene (6 bases). The CDR3 runs 14 residues. Trimming removed 5 bases from V and 7 bases from J, with 12 bases in between. Germline CDR1 and CDR2: MRHNA and SNTAGT. The CDR3: CASSPQGGNSPLHF. As DNA, the CDR3 is TGTGCCAGCAGTCCACAGGGTGGGAATTCACCCCTCCACTTT.

This chain uses TRBV9 with TRBJ1-3; 10 nucleotides line up with TRBD1. Per germline, CDR1 SGDLS and CDR2 YYNGEE. The CDR3 is 16 amino acids. The V segment lost 0 bases and the J segment 3 bases; nucleotides outside the gene matches: 3. The CDR3 is CASSVEGTGVGNTIYF. In DNA, the CDR3 is TGTGCCAGCAGCGTAGAAGGGACAGGGGTTGGAAACACCATATATTTT.

The V call is TRBV28, the J call TRBJ1-1; D gene uncertain. The CDR3 totals 12 residues. Between the trimmed V and J ends, which lost 6 bases and 1 base, there was a span of 6 bases. Looked up from germline, CDR1 is MDHEN and CDR2 is SYDVKM. This CDR3 reads CASSLRNTEAFF. The CDR3 DNA follows: TGTGCCAGCAGCCTAAGGAACACTGAAGCTTTCTTT.

This chain uses TRBV5-1 with TRBJ1-1, with unresolved D. V was pared by 1 base and J by 5 bases, with 12 bases between. This CDR3 comprises 14 residues. CDR1 is SGHRS and CDR2 is YFSETQ in the germline V gene. The CDR3 DNA sequence: TGCGCCAGCAGCTTGAGTCCAGAGACAACTGAAGCTTTCTTT. Translation: CASSLSPETTEAFF.

The V call is TRBV12-5, the J call TRBJ2-7, with TRBD1 identical over 7 bases. V was clipped by 2 bases and J by 0 bases; unmatched bases: 7. The CDR3 consists of 16 residues. Germline-derived CDR1 and CDR2 are LGHNT and FRNRAP. The chain's CDR3 is CASGLRFGTDSYEQYF. Here the CDR3 DNA reads TGTGCTAGTGGTTTGCGGTTCGGGACAGACTCCTACGAGCAGTACTTC.

The CDR3 region has the DNA TGTGCCAGCAGTGACTTAACCGACAGGGTAAGGGGAGACTACACCTTC. Translation gives CASSDLTDRVRGDYTF. This chain connects TRBV2 to TRBJ1-2, with 7 bases that match TRBD1. V shed 3 bases, J shed 10 bases, and the junction held 17 bases outside the gene matches. Germline loops: CDR1 SNHLY, CDR2 FYNNEI. The CDR3 has 16 amino acids. Using reference TRBV2 and TRBJ1-2 for the parts outside the CDR3, the full variable domain is EPEVTQTPSHQVTQMGQEVILRCVPISNHLYFYWYRQILGQKVEFLVSFYNNEISEKSEIFDDQFSVERPDGSNFTLKIRSTKLEDSAMYFCASSDLTDRVRGDYTFGSGTRLTVV.

This clone was detected only once. V is TRBV5-4 and J is TRBJ2-3, with D tentatively TRBD2 (6 bases). V was trimmed by 4 bases and J by 0 bases, leaving 12 bases between them. The germline CDR1 and CDR2 sequences are SGHNT and YYREEE (reference sequence). CDR3 length: 15 amino acids. CDR3 DNA sequence: TGTGCCAGCAGCGAGGGACTTACTAGCACAGATACGCAGTATTTT. It translates to CASSEGLTSTDTQYF.

This rearrangement joins TRBV6-1 to TRBJ2-2; 8 bases fit TRBD1. Germline CDR1 and CDR2: MNHNS and SASEGT. The CDR3 runs 15 residues. The V gene end was trimmed by 7 bases and the J gene end by 4 bases; junction bases not matched to a gene: 8. The CDR3 sequence: CASKPITGGTGELFF. The CDR3 nucleotides read TGTGCCAGCAAACCTATCACAGGGGGCACCGGGGAGCTGTTTTTT.

The J gene is TRBJ2-7, the V gene TRBV9; possible D gene TRBD2, 5 bases. The V gene's germline CDR1 is SGDLS and CDR2 YYNGEE. This CDR3 has 15 amino acids. The V end was cut by 0 bases, the J end by 0 bases, with 10 bases between. CDR3 sequence: CASSVGSASSYEQYF. The CDR3 DNA reads TGTGCCAGCAGCGTAGGTAGCGCTAGCTCCTACGAGCAGTACTTC.

This chain links TRBV28 with TRBJ1-2, with 7 bases matching TRBD1. The CDR3 runs to 14 residues. CDR1 and CDR2 from the germline V gene are MDHEN and SYDVKM. The V gene end was trimmed by 5 bases and the J gene end by 2 bases; junction bases not matched to a gene: 5. The CDR3 reads CASSTQGQNYGYTF. The CDR3 nucleotides are TGTGCCAGCAGTACTCAGGGACAGAACTATGGCTACACCTTC.

Written as DNA, the CDR3 is TGTGCCAGCAGCTCATGGGGGGGTACCGGGGAGCTGTTTTTT. It translates to CASSSWGGTGELFF. The genes are TRBV5-4 and TRBJ2-2, with 7 bases fitting TRBD2. The V gene end was trimmed by 3 bases and the J gene end by 5 bases; junction bases not matched to a gene: 4. CDR1 is SGHNT and CDR2 is YYREEE in the germline V gene (reference sequence). The CDR3 totals 14 residues.

The rearrangement joins TRBV5-5 to TRBJ2-3; TRBD1 agrees at 10 bases. Trimming took 4 bases from V and 4 from J; bases not matched to a gene: 9. The CDR3 length is 16 residues. From germline, CDR1 is SGHKS and CDR2 YYEKEE (reference sequence). CDR3 in amino acids: CASSPEDRGFADTQYF. DNA for the CDR3: TGTGCCAGCAGCCCGGAGGACAGGGGGTTCGCAGATACGCAGTATTTT.